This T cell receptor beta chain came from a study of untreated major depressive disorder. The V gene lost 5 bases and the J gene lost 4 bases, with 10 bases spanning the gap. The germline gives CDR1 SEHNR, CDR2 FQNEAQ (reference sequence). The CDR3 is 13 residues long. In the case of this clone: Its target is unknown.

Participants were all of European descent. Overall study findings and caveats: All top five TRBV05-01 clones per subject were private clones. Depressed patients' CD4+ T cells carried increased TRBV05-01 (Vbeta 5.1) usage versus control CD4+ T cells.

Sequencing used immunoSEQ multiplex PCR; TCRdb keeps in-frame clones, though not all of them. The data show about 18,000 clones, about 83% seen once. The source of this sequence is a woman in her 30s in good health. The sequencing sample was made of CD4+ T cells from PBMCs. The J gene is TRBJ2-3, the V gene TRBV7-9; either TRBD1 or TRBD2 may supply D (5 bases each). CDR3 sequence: CASSPLGADTQYF. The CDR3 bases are TGTGCCAGCAGCCCATTGGGGGCAGATACGCAGTATTTT.